These 27 T cell receptor beta chains share one sample of origin, sequenced in a study of T cells in Graves' hyperthyroidism and ophthalmopathy. Amplified TCR beta CDR3 regions derived from RNA transcripts. The primer set for the first-round RT-PCR of the TCR CDR3 was HTBI. TCRdb fed the multiplex PCR reads into MiXCR, producing one record per CDR3 protein. In the table there are around 620,000 distinct CDR3 sequences, about a sixth of which are singletons. Sequenced: blood. The receptors shown here come from a woman aged 30 to 39 with Graves' hyperthyroidism.

This clonotype was recorded many times. This chain uses TRBV24-1 with TRBJ2-2, with TRBD2 matching over 10 bases. CDR3 length: 18 residues. Germline V CDR1 and CDR2: KGHDR, SFDVKD. J was trimmed by 5 bases and V by 1 base; bases with no gene match: 9. The CDR3 nucleotides are TGTGCCACCAGTGATTTCGCCAAAGCGGGAGGGAAGACCGGGGAGCTGTTTTTT. This gives the protein CATSDFAKAGGKTGELFF.

This clonotype was seen only a few times. One end of the junction varies from germline; a read error may be responsible. The chain couples TRBV29-1 to TRBJ2-1; 9 positions match TRBD1. The V gene's germline CDR1 is SQVTM and CDR2 ANQGSEA. CDR3 length equals 17 residues. CDR3 residues: CSVGRTGDTFSYNEQSF. The CDR3 DNA is TGCAGCGTTGGAAGGACAGGGGACACTTTCTCCTACAATGAGCAGTCCTTC.

The genes are TRBV7-9 and TRBJ2-2; no definite D call. Trimming pared 5 bases from V and 3 bases from J, leaving 10 bases between. The CDR3 loop spans 14 amino acids. Looked up from germline, CDR1 is SEHNR and CDR2 is FQNEAQ (reference sequence). The CDR3 nucleotides read TGTGCCAGCAGCCCATCTGGGGACACCGGGGAGCTGTTTTTT. Protein sequence: CASSPSGDTGELFF.

The sample holds a few counts of this clonotype. The chain has TRBV9 and TRBJ1-5; D is ambiguous. V was trimmed by 0 bases and J by 6 bases, leaving 10 bases between them. This CDR3 has 14 residues. Germline-derived CDR1 and CDR2 are SGDLS and YYNGEE. The CDR3 region has the DNA TGTGCCAGCAGCGTAGACGGAGGGTTTCAGCCCCAGCATTTT. Translated, it gives CASSVDGGFQPQHF.

On this clonotype itself: This sequence may be a read error, since a much larger clone differs from it by one base. The CDR3 carries no conserved terminal phenylalanine or tryptophan, so it likely arises from a read error. This chain joins TRBV18 and TRBJ1-1; no clear D. The CDR3 is 14 residues long. Trimming left V 1 base short and J 5 bases short, with 11 bases between. Germline CDR1 is KGHSH and CDR2 is LQKENI. In nucleotides, the CDR3 is TGTGCCAGCTCACCACGAACGGAAGGAACTGAAGCTTTCCTT. Residues: CASSPRTEGTEAFL.

This clonotype was found many times. The rearrangement uses TRBV7-3 and TRBJ2-1, with TRBD2 identical over 10 bases. V trimming: 4 bases; J trimming: 3 bases; junction bases outside the gene matches: 6. CDR1 is SGHTA and CDR2 is FQGTGA in the germline V gene. The CDR3 extends over 16 amino acids. This CDR3 is CASSSSSGRSYNEQFF. The CDR3 DNA is TGTGCCAGCAGCTCATCTAGCGGGAGAAGCTACAATGAGCAGTTCTTC.

This clonotype was observed a handful of times. CDR3 amino acids: CASSYGLLLNNEQFF. CDR3 sequence (DNA): TGTGCCAGCAGCTACGGACTTTTATTAAACAATGAGCAGTTCTTC. The chain has TRBV5-6 and TRBJ2-1; a possible D gene is TRBD2 (5 bases). V shed 3 bases and J shed 5 bases, with 15 bases lying between them. The CDR3 has 15 amino acids. Looked up from germline, CDR1 is SGHDT and CDR2 is YYEEEE.

This CDR3 is CASSFKRERANTGELFF. The DNA of the CDR3 is TGTGCCAGCAGTTTTAAGCGGGAGCGCGCGAACACCGGGGAGCTGTTTTTT. The chain joins TRBV27 to TRBJ2-2; TRBD2 agrees at 8 bases. The germline V gene encodes CDR1 MNHEY and CDR2 SMNVEV (reference sequence). This CDR3 is built from 17 residues. V lost 3 bases, J lost 0 bases, and 6 bases stayed unmatched.

This clonotype was recorded at least ten times. The chain uses TRBV29-1 and TRBJ1-1; D perhaps matches TRBD1 (5 bases). V lost 3 bases, J lost 3 bases, and 14 bases lay in between. This CDR3 spans 14 amino acids. The germline V gene has CDR1 SQVTM and CDR2 ANQGSEA. Here the CDR3 reads CSVDRATAYTEAFF. Here the CDR3 DNA reads TGCAGCGTTGATAGGGCGACAGCCTACACTGAAGCTTTCTTT.

Comment on this clonotype: This may be a read error: a much more frequent sequence differs by one nucleotide. The gene calls are TRBV5-1 and TRBJ2-4, with unresolved D. The V and J ends lost 5 bases and 7 bases respectively, with 22 bases between them. There are 16 residues in the CDR3. Germline V CDR1 and CDR2: SGHRS, YFSETQ. The CDR3 sequence is CASRLTGQWDKNIQYF. CDR3 nucleotides: TGCGCCAGCAGACTAACCGGCCAGTGGGATAAGAACATTCAGTACTTC.

The chain carries TRBV12-3 or TRBV12-4 and TRBJ2-1; tentatively, D is TRBD2 (7 bases). Between the trimmed V and J ends, which lost 3 bases and 12 bases, there was a span of 18 bases. CDR3 length: 14 amino acids. The chain's CDR3 is CASSFGGAGDTQFF. The DNA for the CDR3 is TGTGCCAGCAGTTTTGGGGGGGCTGGAGATACGCAGTTCTTC.

V usage is TRBV20-1 and J usage is TRBJ2-6; D possibly corresponds to TRBD2 (5 bases). The germline gives CDR1 DFQATT, CDR2 SNEGSKA (reference sequence). The ends were cut back, 1 base at V and 3 bases at J, with 10 bases in the middle. The CDR3 is 15 residues long. This CDR3 reads CSARGTGSGANVLTF. The CDR3 bases are TGCAGTGCTAGAGGGACGGGAAGTGGGGCCAACGTCCTGACTTTC.

The chain is built from TRBV25-1 and TRBJ2-2, with 7 bases fitting TRBD1. Germline V gene data show CDR1 as MGHDK and CDR2 as SYGVNS. The ends lost 2 bases at V and 0 bases at J; junction bases unmatched: 3. The CDR3 loop spans 16 amino acids. CDR3 DNA sequence: TGTGCCAGCAGTGAAAGGGGACAGCCGAACACCGGGGAGCTGTTTTTT. Translated: CASSERGQPNTGELFF.

This clonotype was seen repeatedly, ten times or more. The J gene is TRBJ2-3, the V gene TRBV10-3; D is possibly TRBD2 (5 bases). V shed 3 bases and J shed 1 base, with 11 bases lying between them. CDR3 length equals 15 residues. Germline V gene data show CDR1 as ENHRY and CDR2 as SYGVKD. The CDR3 region has the DNA TGTGCCATCAGTGATAGGGAGTCTGGCACAGATACGCAGTATTTT. This translates into CAISDRESGTDTQYF.

This clonotype was recorded at least ten times. The rearrangement uses TRBV11-2 and TRBJ1-3; D possibly corresponds to TRBD1 (5 bases). Germline CDR1 and CDR2: SGHAT and FQNNGV. This CDR3 comprises 13 residues. V dropped 6 bases and J dropped 2 bases, with 8 bases sitting between them. The CDR3 DNA follows: TGTGCCAGCAGTGGGGGGACTGGAAACACCATATATTTT. Protein sequence: CASSGGTGNTIYF.

On this clonotype: This may arise from a read error, as a much more abundant clone is one base away. V gene TRBV10-3 combines with J gene TRBJ2-7, with 8 bases lining up with TRBD2. J lost 7 bases, V lost 0 bases, and 8 bases had no gene match. Germline CDR1 reads ENHRY; CDR2 reads SYGVKD. The CDR3 sequence is 15 residues long. The CDR3 nucleotides read TGTGCCATCAGTGAGTCGATTAGCGGGACGGGGGAGCAGTACTTC. Translated, it gives CAISESISGTGEQYF.

About this clonotype itself: A much larger clone sits a single nucleotide away, making a read error possible. V is TRBV6-1 and J is TRBJ2-7; 10 bases line up with TRBD1. The CDR3 is made up of 15 amino acids. Germline CDR1 is MNHNS and CDR2 is SASEGT. The CDR3 loop reads CASSERDRGYVEKYF. The CDR3 nucleotides are TGTGCCAGCAGTGAACGGGACAGGGGATATGTCGAGAAGTACTTC.

Concerning this clonotype: A read error is possible here, since a much larger clone lies one base away. V and J are TRBV12-3 or TRBV12-4 and TRBJ2-1, with D uncertain. Trimming pared 9 bases from V and 13 bases from J, leaving 13 bases between. This CDR3 has 10 residues. CDR3 coding DNA: TGTGCCAGTGGCGGTGGCACCCAGTTCTTC. This sequence encodes CASGGGTQFF.

The rearrangement joins TRBV19 to TRBJ2-6; D not resolved. The germline gives CDR1 LNHDA, CDR2 SQIVND (reference sequence). This CDR3 region has 15 residues. V lost 3 bases and J lost 0, with 6 bases in between. The CDR3 nucleotides read TGTGCCAGTAGTATTTTTGGCTCTGGGGCCAACGTCCTGACTTTC. It specifies CASSIFGSGANVLTF.

Many counts were recorded for this clonotype. The DNA of the CDR3 is TGCAGCGCACAGTTTTCCTACGAGCAGTACTTC. Translating gives CSAQFSYEQYF. The chain is built from TRBV29-1 and TRBJ2-7, with D hard to call. V was cut by 7 bases and J by 1 base, with 8 bases left in between. CDR1 and CDR2 from the germline V gene are SQVTM and ANQGSEA. The CDR3 runs 11 residues.

As regards this clonotype: Germline and junction disagree at one end, which may indicate a read error. This chain connects TRBV5-1 to TRBJ2-3, with D possibly matching TRBD1 (6 bases). This CDR3 contains 13 residues. Looked up from germline, CDR1 is SGHRS and CDR2 is YFSETQ. Here the CDR3 reads CASSLQGVDTQYF. The CDR3 DNA sequence: TGTGCCAGCAGCCTACAGGGAGTGGATACGCAGTATTTT. Using reference TRBV5-1 and TRBJ2-3 for the parts outside the CDR3, the full variable domain is KAGVTQTPRYLIKTRGQQVTLSCSPISGHRSVSWYQQTPGQGLQFLFEYFSETQRNKGNFPGRFSGRQFSNSRSEMNVSTLELGDSALYLCASSLQGVDTQYFGPGTRLTVL.

This clonotype was seen only a few times. This sequence joins TRBV7-9 and TRBJ1-1; 9 bases map to TRBD1. Germline V gene sequence: CDR1 SEHNR, CDR2 FQNEAQ (reference sequence). The ends lost 3 bases at V and 5 bases at J; junction bases unmatched: 10. The CDR3 consists of 16 residues. CDR3 DNA: TGTGCCAGCAGCTTGACCGGGACAGGGAAGGGTACTGAAGCTTTCTTT. Protein: CASSLTGTGKGTEAFF.

The chain has TRBV28 and TRBJ1-5; D remains ambiguous. The CDR3 has 15 amino acids. Germline V CDR1 and CDR2: MDHEN, SYDVKM. V was trimmed by 6 bases and J by 6 bases, leaving 18 bases between them. This chain's CDR3 is CASSPPDPSSQPQHF. CDR3 nucleotide sequence: TGTGCCAGCAGCCCTCCCGACCCTTCCAGTCAGCCCCAGCATTTT.

This clonotype has just a few counts. The chain links TRBV20-1 to TRBJ1-6, with D tentatively TRBD1 (5 bases). CDR1 is DFQATT, CDR2 SNEGSKA, per germline (reference sequence). V dropped 1 base and J dropped 5 bases, with 6 bases sitting between them. The CDR3 runs to 13 residues. The CDR3 DNA reads TGCAGTGCTAGAGGCAGGGATAATTCACCCCTCCACTTT. Translation: CSARGRDNSPLHF.

This clonotype was counted a few times. The chain employs TRBV7-2 and TRBJ1-4; D unclear. Looked up from germline, CDR1 is SGHTA and CDR2 is FQGNSA. The V gene lost 2 bases and the J gene lost 0 bases, with 10 bases spanning the gap. There are 16 residues in the CDR3. CDR3 loop: CASSLFGGATNEKLFF. The CDR3 DNA follows: TGTGCCAGCAGCTTATTCGGAGGAGCAACTAATGAAAAACTGTTTTTT.

This clonotype was picked up many times. The rearrangement uses TRBV7-3 and TRBJ1-1, with a weak D call TRBD1 (6 bases). Germline V gives CDR1 SGHTA, CDR2 FQGTGA. V gave up 2 bases and J gave up 0 bases, with 10 bases separating them. CDR3 length equals 15 residues. The CDR3 region has the DNA TGTGCCAGCAGCTTAGAGGGGACAATGAACACTGAAGCTTTCTTT. The encoded protein is CASSLEGTMNTEAFF.

This clonotype was seen at least ten times. The chain combines TRBV10-2 with TRBJ1-1; 9 nucleotides agree with TRBD1. V gave up 8 bases and J gave up 3 bases; unmatched junction bases: 4. The CDR3 is made up of 13 amino acids. Germline assignment: CDR1 WSHSY and CDR2 SAAADI. CDR3 DNA sequence: TGCGCCAGCCGGGACAGGGTGGACACTGAAGCTTTCTTT. This gives the protein CASRDRVDTEAFF.